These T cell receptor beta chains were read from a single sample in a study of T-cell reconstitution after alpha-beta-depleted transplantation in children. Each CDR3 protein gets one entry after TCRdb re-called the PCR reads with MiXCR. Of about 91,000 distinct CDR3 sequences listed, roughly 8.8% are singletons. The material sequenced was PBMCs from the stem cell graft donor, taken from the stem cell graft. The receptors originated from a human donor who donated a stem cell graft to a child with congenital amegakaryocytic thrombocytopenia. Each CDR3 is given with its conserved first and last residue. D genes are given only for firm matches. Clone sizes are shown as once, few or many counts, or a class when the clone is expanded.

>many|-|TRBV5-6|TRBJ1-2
TGTGCCAGCAGCTCGACACCTAACTATGGCTACACCTTC
CASSSTPNYGYTF
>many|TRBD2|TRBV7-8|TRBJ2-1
TGTGCCAGCAGCGCGACTAGCGGGACGACCTACAATGAGCAGTTCTTC
CASSATSGTTYNEQFF
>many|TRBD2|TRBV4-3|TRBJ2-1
TGCGCCAGCAGCCAAGGGGGACTAGCGGGAGTTGGCGATGAGCAGTTCTTC
CASSQGGLAGVGDEQFF
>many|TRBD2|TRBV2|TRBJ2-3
TGTGCCAGCAAAGGTTTCGCGGGGGACCCCACAGATACGCAGTATTTT
CASKGFAGDPTDTQYF
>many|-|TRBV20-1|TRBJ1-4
TGCAGTGCTAGAGATCATCAAGGGGCAGGTGAAAAACTGTTTTTT
CSARDHQGAGEKLFF
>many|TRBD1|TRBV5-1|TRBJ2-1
TGCGCCAGCAGCCCTGGGACAGGGGGCGATGAGCAGTTCTTC
CASSPGTGGDEQFF
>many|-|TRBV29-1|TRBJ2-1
TGCAGCGTTGAAGAGGGCGGGACCCATGAGCAGTTCTTC
CSVEEGGTHEQFF
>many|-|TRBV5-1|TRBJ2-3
TGCGCCAGCAATCGGGACTTATTCACAGATACGCAGTATTTT
CASNRDLFTDTQYF
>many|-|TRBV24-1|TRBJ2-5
TGTGCCACCAGTGACACCGGGACAAAAGAGACCCAGTACTTC
CATSDTGTKETQYF
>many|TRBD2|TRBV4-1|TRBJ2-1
TGCGCCAGCAGCCAAGAGTCCCCGGGAACTAGCGCTAACAATGAGCAGTTCTTC
CASSQESPGTSANNEQFF
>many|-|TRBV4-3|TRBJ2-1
TGCGCCAGCAGCCAAAGTTGGGTAGGGGGCAATGAGCAGTTCTTC
CASSQSWVGGNEQFF
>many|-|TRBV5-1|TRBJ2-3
TGCGCCAGCAGCTCATCGACAGGATTGACAGATACGCAGTATTTT
CASSSSTGLTDTQYF
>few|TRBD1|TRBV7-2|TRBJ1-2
TGTGCCAGCAGCAAGGACAGGGTAGAAGGCTACACCTTC
CASSKDRVEGYTF
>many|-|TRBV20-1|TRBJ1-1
TGCAGTGCTAGAGCTCCCGAGGGGATCGGAGCTTTCTTT
CSARAPEGIGAFF